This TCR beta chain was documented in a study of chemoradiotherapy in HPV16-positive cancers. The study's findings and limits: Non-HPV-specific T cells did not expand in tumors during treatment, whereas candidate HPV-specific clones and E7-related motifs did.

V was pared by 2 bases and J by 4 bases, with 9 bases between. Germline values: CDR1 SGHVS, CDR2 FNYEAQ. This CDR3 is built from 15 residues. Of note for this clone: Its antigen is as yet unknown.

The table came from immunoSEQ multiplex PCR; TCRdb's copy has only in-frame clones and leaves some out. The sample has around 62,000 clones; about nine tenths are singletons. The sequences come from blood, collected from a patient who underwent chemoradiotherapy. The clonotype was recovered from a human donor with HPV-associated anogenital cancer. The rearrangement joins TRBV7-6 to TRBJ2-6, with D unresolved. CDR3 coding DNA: TGTGCCAGCAGCTTACCCCTGGGAGGGGCCAACGTCCTGACTTTC. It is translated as CASSLPLGGANVLTF.